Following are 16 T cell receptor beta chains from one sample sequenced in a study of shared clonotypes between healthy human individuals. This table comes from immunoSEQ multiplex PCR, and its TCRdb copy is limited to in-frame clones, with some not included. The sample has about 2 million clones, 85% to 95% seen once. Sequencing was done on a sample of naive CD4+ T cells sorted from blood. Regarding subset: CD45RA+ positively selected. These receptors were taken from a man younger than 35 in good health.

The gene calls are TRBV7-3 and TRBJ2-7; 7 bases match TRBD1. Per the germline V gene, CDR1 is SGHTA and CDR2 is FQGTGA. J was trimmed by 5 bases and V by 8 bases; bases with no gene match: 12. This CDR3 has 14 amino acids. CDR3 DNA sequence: TGTGCCAGCTCCTCGGGGACAGTTCCCCACGAGCAGTACTTC. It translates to CASSSGTVPHEQYF.

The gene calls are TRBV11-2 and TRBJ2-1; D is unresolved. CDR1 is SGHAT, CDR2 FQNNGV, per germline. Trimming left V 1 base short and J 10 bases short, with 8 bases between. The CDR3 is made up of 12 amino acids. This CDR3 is CASSLGLQEQFF. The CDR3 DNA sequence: TGTGCCAGCAGCTTAGGATTACAGGAGCAGTTCTTC.

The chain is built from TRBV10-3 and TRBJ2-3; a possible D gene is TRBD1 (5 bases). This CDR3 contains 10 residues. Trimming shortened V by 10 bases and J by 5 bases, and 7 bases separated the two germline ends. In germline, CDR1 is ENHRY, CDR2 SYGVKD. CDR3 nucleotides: TGTGCCACCAGGGAAGATACGCAGTATTTT. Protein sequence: CATREDTQYF.

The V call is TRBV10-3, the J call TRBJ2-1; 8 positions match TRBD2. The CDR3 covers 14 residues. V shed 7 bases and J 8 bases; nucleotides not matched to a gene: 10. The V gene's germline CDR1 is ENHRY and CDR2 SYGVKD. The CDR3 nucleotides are TGTGCCATCACCGAGCGGGAGACTGGAGATGAGCAGTTCTTC. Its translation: CAITERETGDEQFF.

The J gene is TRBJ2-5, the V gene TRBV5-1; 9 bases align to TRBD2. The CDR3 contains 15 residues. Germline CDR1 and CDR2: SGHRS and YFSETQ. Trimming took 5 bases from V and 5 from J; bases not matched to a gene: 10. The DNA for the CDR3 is TGCGCCAGCAGTAATAGCGGGGGCCGGGGGGAGACCCAGTACTTC. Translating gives CASSNSGGRGETQYF.

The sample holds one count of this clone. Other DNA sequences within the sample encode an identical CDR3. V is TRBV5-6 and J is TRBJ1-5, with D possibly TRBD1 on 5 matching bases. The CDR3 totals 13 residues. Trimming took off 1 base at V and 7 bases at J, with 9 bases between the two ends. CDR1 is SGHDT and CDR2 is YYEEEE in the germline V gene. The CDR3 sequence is CASSLSGNQPQHF. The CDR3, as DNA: TGTGCCAGCAGCTTGTCAGGGAACCAGCCCCAGCATTTT. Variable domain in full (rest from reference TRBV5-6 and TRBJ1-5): DAGVTQSPTHLIKTRGQQVTLRCSPKSGHDTVSWYQQALGQGPQFIFQYYEEEERQRGNFPDRFSGHQFPNYSSELNVNALLLGDSALYLCASSLSGNQPQHFGDGTRLSIL.

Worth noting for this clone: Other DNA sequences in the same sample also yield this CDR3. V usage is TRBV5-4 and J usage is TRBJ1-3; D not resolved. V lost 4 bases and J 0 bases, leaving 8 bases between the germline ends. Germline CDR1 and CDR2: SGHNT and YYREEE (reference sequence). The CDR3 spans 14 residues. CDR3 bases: TGTGCCAGCAGCCTGGGTCCCTCTGGAAACACCATATATTTT. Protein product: CASSLGPSGNTIYF.

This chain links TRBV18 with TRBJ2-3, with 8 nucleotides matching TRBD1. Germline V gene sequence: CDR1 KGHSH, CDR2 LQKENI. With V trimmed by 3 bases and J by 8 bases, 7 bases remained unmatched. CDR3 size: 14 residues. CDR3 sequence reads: CASSPQGALGTQYF. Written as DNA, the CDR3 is TGTGCCAGCTCACCTCAGGGGGCGCTTGGTACGCAGTATTTT.

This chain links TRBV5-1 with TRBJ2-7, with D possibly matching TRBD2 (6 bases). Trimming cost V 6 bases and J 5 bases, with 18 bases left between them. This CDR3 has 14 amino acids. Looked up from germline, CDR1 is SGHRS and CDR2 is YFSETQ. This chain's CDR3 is CASTSAGGSHEQYF. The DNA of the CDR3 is TGCGCCAGCACCTCTGCTGGAGGGAGTCACGAGCAGTACTTC.

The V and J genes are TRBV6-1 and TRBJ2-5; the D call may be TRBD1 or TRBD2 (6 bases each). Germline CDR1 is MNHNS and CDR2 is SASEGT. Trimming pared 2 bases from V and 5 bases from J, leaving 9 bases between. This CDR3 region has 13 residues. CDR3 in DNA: TGTGCCAGCAGTGAACTAGGGGGGGAGACCCAGTACTTC. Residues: CASSELGGETQYF.

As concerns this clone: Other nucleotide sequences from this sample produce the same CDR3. As DNA, the CDR3 is TGTGCCATCCGATCCTCCTACGAGCAGTACTTC. Translation gives CAIRSSYEQYF. V gene TRBV10-3 combines with J gene TRBJ2-7; D unresolved. The CDR3 totals 11 residues. V lost 8 bases and J lost 0, with 5 bases in between. Germline assignment: CDR1 ENHRY and CDR2 SYGVKD.

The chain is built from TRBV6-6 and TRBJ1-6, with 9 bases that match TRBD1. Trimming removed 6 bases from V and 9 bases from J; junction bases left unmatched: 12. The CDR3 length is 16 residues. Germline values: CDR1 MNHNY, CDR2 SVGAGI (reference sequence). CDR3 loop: CASRSQGGQGRSPLHF. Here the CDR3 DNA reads TGTGCCAGCAGGTCCCAGGGGGGACAGGGACGTTCACCCCTCCACTTT.

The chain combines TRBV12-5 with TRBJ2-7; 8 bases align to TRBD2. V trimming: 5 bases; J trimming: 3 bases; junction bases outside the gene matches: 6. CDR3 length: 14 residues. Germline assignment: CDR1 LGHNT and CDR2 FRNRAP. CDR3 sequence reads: CASGLMSGGYEQYF. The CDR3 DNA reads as TGTGCTAGTGGTCTAATGAGCGGGGGCTACGAGCAGTACTTC.

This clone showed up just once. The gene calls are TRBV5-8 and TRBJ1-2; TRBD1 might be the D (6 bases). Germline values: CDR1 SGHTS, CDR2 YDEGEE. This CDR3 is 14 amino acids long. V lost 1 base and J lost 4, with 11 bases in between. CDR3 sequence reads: CASSLYRALYGYTF. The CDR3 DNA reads TGTGCCAGCAGCTTGTACAGGGCCCTCTATGGCTACACCTTC. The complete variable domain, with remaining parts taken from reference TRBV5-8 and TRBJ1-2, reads EAGVTQSPTHLIKTRGQQATLRCSPISGHTSVYWYQQALGLGLQFLLWYDEGEERNRGNFPPRFSGRQFPNYSSELNVNALELEDSALYLCASSLYRALYGYTFGSGTRLTVV.

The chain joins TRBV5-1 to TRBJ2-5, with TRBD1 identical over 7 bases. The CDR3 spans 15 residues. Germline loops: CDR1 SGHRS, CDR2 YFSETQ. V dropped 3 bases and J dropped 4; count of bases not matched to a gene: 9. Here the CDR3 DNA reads TGCGCCAGCAGCTCCGAAACAGGGGTGAGAGAGACCCAGTACTTC. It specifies CASSSETGVRETQYF.

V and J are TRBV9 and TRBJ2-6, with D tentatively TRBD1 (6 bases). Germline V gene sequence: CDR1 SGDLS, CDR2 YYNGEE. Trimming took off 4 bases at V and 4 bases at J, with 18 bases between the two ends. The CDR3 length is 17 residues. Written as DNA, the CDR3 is TGTGCCAGCAGCCCTCTCGAGGGGGTGGGCGGGGCCAACGTCCTGACTTTC. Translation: CASSPLEGVGGANVLTF.